This entry lists 16 T cell receptor beta chains sequenced from one sample in a study of blood T cell repertoires in COVID-19. Generated by immunoSEQ multiplex PCR, the TCRdb table keeps only in-frame clones and is missing some. This table has approximately 290,000 clones, around 89% appearing once. What was sequenced was peripheral blood. The receptors shown here come from a man aged 30-40 years with acute or convalescent COVID-19.

The chain couples TRBV11-2 to TRBJ1-1; D is unresolved. Germline CDR1 is SGHAT and CDR2 is FQNNGV. V was cut by 5 bases and J by 4 bases, with 11 bases left in between. The CDR3 extends over 13 amino acids. The DNA of the CDR3 is TGTGCCAGCAGCCGGGGTGTGGGCACTGAAGCTTTCTTT. Encoded protein: CASSRGVGTEAFF. Using reference TRBV11-2 and TRBJ1-1 for the parts outside the CDR3, the full variable domain is EAGVAQSPRYKIIEKRQSVAFWCNPISGHATLYWYQQILGQGPKLLIQFQNNGVVDDSQLPKDRFSAERLKGVDSTLKIQPAKLEDSAVYLCASSRGVGTEAFFGQGTRLTVV.

This chain uses TRBV5-1 with TRBJ1-4; TRBD1 aligns across 7 bases. Germline CDR1 is SGHRS and CDR2 is YFSETQ. The junction had 5 bases not matched to a gene; V was cut back by 5 bases and J by 7 bases. This CDR3 region has 13 residues. The DNA of the CDR3 is TGCGCCAGCAGTTATGACAGGGCTGAAAAACTGTTTTTT. It is translated as CASSYDRAEKLFF.

This chain links TRBV9 with TRBJ2-1, with 8 bases lining up with TRBD2. CDR3 length equals 16 residues. Trimming cost V 3 bases and J 4 bases; bases outside gene matches: 9. Germline lookup yields CDR1 SGDLS and CDR2 YYNGEE. CDR3 DNA sequence: TGTGCCAGCAGCGCTCTAGCGGGCGGATTTTACAATGAGCAGTTCTTC. It specifies CASSALAGGFYNEQFF.

The gene calls are TRBV7-9 and TRBJ2-1; the match to TRBD2 covers 10 bases. CDR1 is SEHNR and CDR2 is FQNEAQ in the germline V gene (reference sequence). J lost 1 base, V lost 5 bases, and 5 bases had no gene match. The CDR3 spans 16 residues. DNA of the CDR3: TGTGCCAGCAGCGCCCCGACTAGCGGGTCCTACAATGAGCAGTTCTTC. Translated: CASSAPTSGSYNEQFF. Full variable domain (outside the CDR3, taken from reference TRBV7-9 and TRBJ2-1): DTGVSQNPRHKITKRGQNVTFRCDPISEHNRLYWYRQTLGQGPEFLTYFQNEAQLEKSRLLSDRFSAERPKGSFSTLEIQRTEQGDSAMYLCASSAPTSGSYNEQFFGPGTRLTVL.

The chain links TRBV9 to TRBJ1-1; no clear D. Looked up from germline, CDR1 is SGDLS and CDR2 is YYNGEE. V dropped 0 bases and J dropped 4 bases, with 16 bases sitting between them. The length of the CDR3 is 16 residues. The CDR3 DNA is TGTGCCAGCAGCGTAGCGCCCCAGGCCTGGGTCACTGAAGCTTTCTTT. As protein: CASSVAPQAWVTEAFF.

The rearrangement links TRBV7-6 to TRBJ2-5; 7 bases line up with TRBD2. Trimming removed 2 bases from V and 3 bases from J; junction bases left unmatched: 6. The CDR3 is made up of 15 amino acids. Germline CDR1 and CDR2: SGHVS and FNYEAQ. CDR3 sequence (DNA): TGTGCCAGCAGCTTACGGCGGGAGAGTGAAGAGACCCAGTACTTC. This sequence encodes CASSLRRESEETQYF.

V usage is TRBV14 and J usage is TRBJ2-3; 7 positions agree with TRBD1. The CDR3 contains 14 residues. Germline V gives CDR1 SGHDN, CDR2 FVKESK. Trimming removed 2 bases from V and 9 bases from J; junction bases left unmatched: 8. CDR3 amino acids: CASSQLNDRDTQYF. CDR3 nucleotides: TGTGCCAGCAGCCAACTCAACGACAGGGACACGCAGTATTTT.

This chain links TRBV3-1 (or the pseudogene TRBV3-2) with TRBJ2-5, with D possibly TRBD1 on 6 matching bases. Germline CDR1 LGHDT, CDR2 YNNKEL (reference sequence). This CDR3 has 14 amino acids. The V end was cut by 4 bases, the J end by 3 bases, with 12 bases between. The CDR3 DNA follows: TGTGCCAGCAGCCTCCGACAGGCGAAAGAGACCCAGTACTTC. Encoded protein: CASSLRQAKETQYF.

J is TRBJ1-5 and V is TRBV7-8, with 7 bases matching TRBD1. This CDR3 region has 15 residues. The trim removed 5 bases at V and 4 bases at J, leaving 8 bases unmatched. The V gene's germline CDR1 is SGHVS and CDR2 FQNEAQ. The CDR3 here is CASSLWTGGNQPQHF. The CDR3 region has the DNA TGTGCCAGCAGCCTCTGGACAGGCGGAAATCAGCCCCAGCATTTT.

V usage is TRBV3-1 (or the pseudogene TRBV3-2) and J usage is TRBJ1-2; 10 bases are shared with TRBD1. The trim removed 3 bases at V and 7 bases at J, leaving 8 bases unmatched. Germline CDR1 LGHDT, CDR2 YNNKEL (reference sequence). The CDR3 is 15 residues long. The CDR3: CASSQRDRGTAGYTF. The CDR3 coding sequence is TGTGCCAGCAGCCAGAGGGACAGGGGAACGGCTGGCTACACCTTC.

The V gene is TRBV6-1, the J gene TRBJ1-3, with D possibly TRBD1 on 6 matching bases. The CDR3 is 14 residues long. The V gene's germline CDR1 is MNHNS and CDR2 SASEGT. Trimming stripped 1 base from V and 7 bases from J, with 11 bases between. As DNA, the CDR3 is TGTGCCAGCAGTGAAGGCAGGGGTGGGAACACCATATATTTT. Its translation: CASSEGRGGNTIYF.

This clone came up once. The CDR3 is CASSLASDARNEQFF. The CDR3 DNA sequence: TGCGCCAGCAGCTTGGCCTCCGACGCTAGGAATGAGCAGTTCTTC. V is TRBV5-1 and J is TRBJ2-1; D ambiguous. Trimming removed 0 bases from V and 7 bases from J, with 14 bases in between. Germline CDR1 reads SGHRS; CDR2 reads YFSETQ. CDR3 size: 15 residues.

J is TRBJ2-1 and V is TRBV16, with 8 bases lining up with TRBD2. The germline V gene has CDR1 KGHSY and CDR2 FQNENV. The V segment lost 4 bases and the J segment 4 bases; nucleotides outside the gene matches: 6. This CDR3 contains 15 residues. The CDR3 coding sequence is TGTGCCAGCAGCCCCGCGGTAGCGGGATACAATGAGCAGTTCTTC. Amino acid sequence: CASSPAVAGYNEQFF.

The CDR3 loop reads CASSPVGGGYEQYF. Written as DNA, the CDR3 is TGTGCCAGCAGCCCGGTGGGAGGCGGGTACGAGCAGTACTTC. V and J are TRBV28 and TRBJ2-7; D is perhaps TRBD2 (6 bases). V was shortened by 6 bases and J by 4 bases, with 16 bases between the two germline ends. Germline V gene sequence: CDR1 MDHEN, CDR2 SYDVKM. The CDR3 sequence is 14 residues long.

The chain links TRBV5-1 to TRBJ1-5; D unresolved. Trimming left V 0 bases short and J 9 bases short, with 13 bases between. CDR3 length equals 14 residues. Germline V gene sequence: CDR1 SGHRS, CDR2 YFSETQ. CDR3 loop: CASSLDLGSGPQHF. The CDR3 DNA reads TGCGCCAGCAGCTTGGACCTTGGGAGCGGGCCCCAGCATTTT. Full variable domain (rest looked up from reference TRBV5-1 and TRBJ1-5): KAGVTQTPRYLIKTRGQQVTLSCSPISGHRSVSWYQQTPGQGLQFLFEYFSETQRNKGNFPGRFSGRQFSNSRSEMNVSTLELGDSALYLCASSLDLGSGPQHFGDGTRLSIL.

This chain uses TRBV11-2 with TRBJ1-1, with D unclear. CDR1 and CDR2 from the germline V gene are SGHAT and FQNNGV. The CDR3 is 11 residues long. V lost 3 bases and J 3 bases, leaving 2 bases between the germline ends. This CDR3 reads CASSFYTEAFF. The CDR3 DNA follows: TGTGCCAGCAGCTTCTACACTGAAGCTTTCTTT.